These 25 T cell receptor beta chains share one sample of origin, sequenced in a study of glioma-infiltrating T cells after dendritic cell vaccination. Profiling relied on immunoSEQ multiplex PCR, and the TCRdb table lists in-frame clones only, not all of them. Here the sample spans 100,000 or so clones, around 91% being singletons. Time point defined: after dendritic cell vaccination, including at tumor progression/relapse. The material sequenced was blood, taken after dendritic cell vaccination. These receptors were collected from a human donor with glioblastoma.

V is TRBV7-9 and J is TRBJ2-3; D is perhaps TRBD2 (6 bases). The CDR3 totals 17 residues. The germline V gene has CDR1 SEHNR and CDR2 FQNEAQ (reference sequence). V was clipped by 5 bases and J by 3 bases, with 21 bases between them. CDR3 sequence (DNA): TGTGCCAGCAGCCCGGGACTTGGAGGACGGGGGACAGATACGCAGTATTTT. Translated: CASSPGLGGRGTDTQYF.

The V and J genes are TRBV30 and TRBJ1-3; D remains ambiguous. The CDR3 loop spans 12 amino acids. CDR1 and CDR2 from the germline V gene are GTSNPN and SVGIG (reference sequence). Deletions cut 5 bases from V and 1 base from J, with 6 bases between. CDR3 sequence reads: CAWAGSGNTIYF. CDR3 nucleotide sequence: TGTGCCTGGGCGGGGTCTGGAAACACCATATATTTT.

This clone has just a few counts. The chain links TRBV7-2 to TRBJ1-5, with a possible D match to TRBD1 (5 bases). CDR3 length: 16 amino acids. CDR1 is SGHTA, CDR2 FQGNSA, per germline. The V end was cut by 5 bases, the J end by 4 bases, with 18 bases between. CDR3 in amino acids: CASSLQTIGANQPQHF. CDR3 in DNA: TGTGCCAGCAGCCTACAAACAATAGGGGCGAATCAGCCCCAGCATTTT.

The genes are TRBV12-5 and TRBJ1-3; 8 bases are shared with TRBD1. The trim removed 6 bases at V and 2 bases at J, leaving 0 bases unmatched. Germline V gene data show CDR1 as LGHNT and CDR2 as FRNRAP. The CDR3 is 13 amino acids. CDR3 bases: TGTGCTAGTGGGACAGGGGCTGGAAACACCATATATTTT. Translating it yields CASGTGAGNTIYF. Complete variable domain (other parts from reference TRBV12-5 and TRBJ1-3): DARVTQTPRHKVTEMGQEVTMRCQPILGHNTVFWYRQTMMQGLELLAYFRNRAPLDDSGMPKDRFSAEMPDATLATLKIQPSEPRDSAVYFCASGTGAGNTIYFGEGSWLTVV.

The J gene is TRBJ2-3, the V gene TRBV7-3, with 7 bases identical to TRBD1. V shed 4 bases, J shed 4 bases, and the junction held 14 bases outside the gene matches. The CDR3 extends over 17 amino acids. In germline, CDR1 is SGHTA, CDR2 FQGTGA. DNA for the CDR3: TGTGCCAGCAGCTCCCTACAGGGGTCGCGCACCCCAGATACGCAGTATTTT. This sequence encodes CASSSLQGSRTPDTQYF.

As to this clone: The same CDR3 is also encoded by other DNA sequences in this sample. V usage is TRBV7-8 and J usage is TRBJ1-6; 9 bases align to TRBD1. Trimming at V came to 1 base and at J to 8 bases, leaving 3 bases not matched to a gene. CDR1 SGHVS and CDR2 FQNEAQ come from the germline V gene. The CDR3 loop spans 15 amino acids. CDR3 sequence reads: CASSLVGTGYSPLHF. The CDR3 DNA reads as TGTGCCAGCAGCTTAGTAGGGACAGGGTATTCACCCCTCCACTTT.

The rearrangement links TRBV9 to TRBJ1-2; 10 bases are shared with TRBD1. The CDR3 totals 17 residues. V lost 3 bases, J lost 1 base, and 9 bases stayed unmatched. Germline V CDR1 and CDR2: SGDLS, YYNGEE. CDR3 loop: CASSGSGTGAFNYGYTF. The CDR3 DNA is TGTGCCAGCAGCGGGTCCGGGACAGGGGCCTTTAACTATGGCTACACCTTC.

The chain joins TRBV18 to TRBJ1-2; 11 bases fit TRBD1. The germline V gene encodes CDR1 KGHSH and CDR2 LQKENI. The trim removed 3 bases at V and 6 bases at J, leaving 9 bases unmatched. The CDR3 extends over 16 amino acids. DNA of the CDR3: TGTGCCAGCTCACCCCCGGGACAGGGGGTTAAGGATGGCTACACCTTC. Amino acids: CASSPPGQGVKDGYTF. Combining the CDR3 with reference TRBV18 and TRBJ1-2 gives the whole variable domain NAGVMQNPRHLVRRRGQEARLRCSPMKGHSHVYWYRQLPEEGLKFMVYLQKENIIDESGMPKERFSAEFPKEGPSILRIQQVVRGDSAAYFCASSPPGQGVKDGYTFGSGTRLTVV.

CDR3 residues: CANRPGTSGSYEQYF. In DNA form, the CDR3 reads TGTGCCAACAGACCCGGGACTAGCGGGAGCTACGAGCAGTACTTC. The chain uses TRBV6-5 and TRBJ2-7; 14 bases line up with TRBD2. The CDR3 length is 15 residues. V lost 10 bases to trimming and J lost 3 bases; unmatched junction nucleotides: 8. Germline CDR1 reads MNHEY; CDR2 reads SVGAGI.

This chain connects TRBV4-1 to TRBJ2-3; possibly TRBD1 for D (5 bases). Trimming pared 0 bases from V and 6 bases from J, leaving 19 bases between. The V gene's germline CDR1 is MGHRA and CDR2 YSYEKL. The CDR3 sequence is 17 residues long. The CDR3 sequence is CASSQDNDRRSWDTQYF. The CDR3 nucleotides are TGCGCCAGCAGCCAAGATAACGACAGACGCAGCTGGGATACGCAGTATTTT.

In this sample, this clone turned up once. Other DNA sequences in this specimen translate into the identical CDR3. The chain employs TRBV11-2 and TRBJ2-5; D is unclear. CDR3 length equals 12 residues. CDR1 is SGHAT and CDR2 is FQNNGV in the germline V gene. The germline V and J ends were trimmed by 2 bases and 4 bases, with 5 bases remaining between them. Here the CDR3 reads CASSLNRETQYF. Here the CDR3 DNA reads TGTGCCAGCAGCTTAAACAGAGAGACCCAGTACTTC.

The CDR3 region has the DNA TGTGCCAGCAGCTCACCCCAAGGGCGGGCCGGGGAGCTGTTTTTT. This gives the protein CASSSPQGRAGELFF. J is TRBJ2-2 and V is TRBV11-3, with D perhaps TRBD2 (5 bases). The germline V gene has CDR1 SGHNT and CDR2 YENEEA. The CDR3 is 15 residues long. Trimming pared 4 bases from V and 6 bases from J, leaving 15 bases between.

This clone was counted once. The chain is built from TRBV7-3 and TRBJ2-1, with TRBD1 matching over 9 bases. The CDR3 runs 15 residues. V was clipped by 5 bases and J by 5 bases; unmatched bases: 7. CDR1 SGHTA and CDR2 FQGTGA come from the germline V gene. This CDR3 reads CASSRPGTGHNEQFF. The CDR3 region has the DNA TGTGCCAGCAGCAGACCCGGGACAGGGCACAATGAGCAGTTCTTC.

The DNA for the CDR3 is TGTGCCAGCAGCACAGGGGTTTATCAGCCCCAGCATTTT. This translates into CASSTGVYQPQHF. The genes are TRBV6-6 and TRBJ1-5; TRBD1 aligns across 7 bases. V dropped 6 bases and J dropped 5; count of bases not matched to a gene: 4. The CDR3 covers 13 residues. In germline, CDR1 is MNHNY, CDR2 SVGAGI (reference sequence).

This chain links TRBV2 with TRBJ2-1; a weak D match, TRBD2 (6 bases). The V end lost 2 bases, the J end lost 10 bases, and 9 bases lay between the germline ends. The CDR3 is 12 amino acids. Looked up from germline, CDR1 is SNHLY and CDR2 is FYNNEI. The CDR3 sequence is CASSERGKEQFF. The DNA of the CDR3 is TGTGCCAGCAGTGAACGGGGGAAAGAGCAGTTCTTC.

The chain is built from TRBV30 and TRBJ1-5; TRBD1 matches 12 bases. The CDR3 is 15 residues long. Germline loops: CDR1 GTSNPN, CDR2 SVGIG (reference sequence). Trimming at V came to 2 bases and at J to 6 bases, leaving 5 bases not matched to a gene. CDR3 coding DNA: TGTGCCTGGAGTTATGGGACAGGGGGCGGTCAGCCCCAGCATTTT. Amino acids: CAWSYGTGGGQPQHF. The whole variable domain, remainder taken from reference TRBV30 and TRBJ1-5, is SQTIHQWPATLVQPVGSPLSLECTVEGTSNPNLYWYRQAAGRGLQLLFYSVGIGQISSEVPQNLSASRPQDRQFILSSKKLLLSDSGFYLCAWSYGTGGGQPQHFGDGTRLSIL.

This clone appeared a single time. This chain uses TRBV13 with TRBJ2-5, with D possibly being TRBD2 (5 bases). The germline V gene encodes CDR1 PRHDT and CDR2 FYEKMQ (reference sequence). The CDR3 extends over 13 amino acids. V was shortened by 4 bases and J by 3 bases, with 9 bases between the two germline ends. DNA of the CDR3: TGTGCCAGCAGCTCGGACTTAAAAGAGACCCAGTACTTC. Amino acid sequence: CASSSDLKETQYF.

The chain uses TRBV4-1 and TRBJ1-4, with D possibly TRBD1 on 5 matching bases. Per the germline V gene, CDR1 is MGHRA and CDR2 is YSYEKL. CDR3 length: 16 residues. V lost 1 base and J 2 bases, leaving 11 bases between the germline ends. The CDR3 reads CASSQAGAVTNEKLFF. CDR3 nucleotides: TGCGCCAGCAGCCAAGCTGGGGCAGTTACTAATGAAAAACTGTTTTTT.

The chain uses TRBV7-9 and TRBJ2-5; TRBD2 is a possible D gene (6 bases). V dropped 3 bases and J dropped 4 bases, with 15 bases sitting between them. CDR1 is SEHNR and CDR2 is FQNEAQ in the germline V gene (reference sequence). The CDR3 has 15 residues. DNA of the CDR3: TGTGCCAGCAGCTTCTACGGGAGAGGCGGAGAGACCCAGTACTTC. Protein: CASSFYGRGGETQYF. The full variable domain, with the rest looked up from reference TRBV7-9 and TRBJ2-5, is DTGVSQNPRHKITKRGQNVTFRCDPISEHNRLYWYRQTLGQGPEFLTYFQNEAQLEKSRLLSDRFSAERPKGSFSTLEIQRTEQGDSAMYLCASSFYGRGGETQYFGPGTRLLVL.

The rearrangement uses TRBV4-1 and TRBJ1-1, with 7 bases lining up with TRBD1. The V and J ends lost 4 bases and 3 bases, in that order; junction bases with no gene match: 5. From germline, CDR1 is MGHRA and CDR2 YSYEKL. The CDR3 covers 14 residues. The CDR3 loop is CASSPGQLDTEAFF. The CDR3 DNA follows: TGCGCCAGCAGCCCGGGACAGCTCGACACTGAAGCTTTCTTT.

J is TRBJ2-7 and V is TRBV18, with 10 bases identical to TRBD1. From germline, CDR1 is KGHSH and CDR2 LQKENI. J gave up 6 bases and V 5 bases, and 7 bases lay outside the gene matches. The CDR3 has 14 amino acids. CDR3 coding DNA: TGTGCCAGCTCATTGGGACAGGGGTTCTCCGAGCAGTACTTC. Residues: CASSLGQGFSEQYF. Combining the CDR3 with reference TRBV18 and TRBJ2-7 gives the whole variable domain NAGVMQNPRHLVRRRGQEARLRCSPMKGHSHVYWYRQLPEEGLKFMVYLQKENIIDESGMPKERFSAEFPKEGPSILRIQQVVRGDSAAYFCASSLGQGFSEQYFGPGTRLTVT.

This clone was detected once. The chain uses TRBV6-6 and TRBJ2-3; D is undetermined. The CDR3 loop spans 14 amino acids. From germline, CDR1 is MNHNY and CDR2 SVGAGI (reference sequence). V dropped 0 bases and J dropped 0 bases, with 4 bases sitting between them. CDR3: CASSYSASTDTQYF. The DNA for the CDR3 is TGTGCCAGCAGTTACTCGGCCAGCACAGATACGCAGTATTTT.

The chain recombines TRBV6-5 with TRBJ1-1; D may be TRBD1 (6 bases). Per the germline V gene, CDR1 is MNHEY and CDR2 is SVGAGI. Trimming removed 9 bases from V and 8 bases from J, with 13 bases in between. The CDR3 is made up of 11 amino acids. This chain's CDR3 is CASRRQEEAFF. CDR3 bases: TGTGCCAGTAGGAGACAGGAAGAAGCTTTCTTT.

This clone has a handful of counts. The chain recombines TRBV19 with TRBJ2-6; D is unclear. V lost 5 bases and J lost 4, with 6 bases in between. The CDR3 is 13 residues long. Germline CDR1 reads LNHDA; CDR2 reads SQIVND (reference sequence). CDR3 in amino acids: CASSPVGANVLTF. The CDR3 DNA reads TGTGCCAGTAGTCCCGTCGGGGCCAACGTCCTGACTTTC.

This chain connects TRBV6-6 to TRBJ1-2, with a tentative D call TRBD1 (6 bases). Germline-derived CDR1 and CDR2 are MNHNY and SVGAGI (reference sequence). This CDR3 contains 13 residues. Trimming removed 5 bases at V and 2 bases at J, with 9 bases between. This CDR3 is CASSDQGNYGYTF. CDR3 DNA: TGTGCCAGCAGTGACCAGGGGAACTATGGCTACACCTTC.